This T cell receptor beta chain was sequenced during a study of cytomegalovirus exposure and HLA in healthy donors. This clone was seen more than once but under ten times. Its specificity is unknown. V lost 5 bases and J lost 5; bases outside the gene matches: 20. CDR3 length: 18 amino acids. Germline CDR1 reads LNHDA; CDR2 reads SQIVND (reference sequence). General study points: Previous analysis showed most TCR beta V segments were productive about 87% or about 30% of the time. Presence/absence analyses assumed roughly uniform sequencing depth across donors. Most TCR sequences proved rare, with some public TCRs found in many donors.

PCR primers comprised 60 Vbeta and 13 Jbeta primers. This table comes from immunoSEQ multiplex PCR, and its TCRdb copy is limited to in-frame clones, with some not included. The data hold 140,000 to 150,000 clones, with roughly 82% observed a single time. The sequence was collected from a male donor in good health and CMV-seronegative. The sample comprised PBMCs. The chain links TRBV19 to TRBJ1-1, with 7 bases aligning to TRBD1. Written as DNA, the CDR3 is TGTGCCAGTAGTCACCAGACAGGGATGCGTAGAGGTATGACTGAAGCTTTCTTT. Translation: CASSHQTGMRRGMTEAFF.